This T cell receptor (beta chain) comes out of a study of shared clonotypes between healthy human individuals. The wider study: Three men and a couple of women, aged 18 to 49, were donors.

Details on this clone: The antigen is undetermined.

Study findings and constraints: Having only a few donors restricted how much genetic and exposure-history diversity was captured.

This CDR3 has 14 amino acids. In germline, CDR1 is SGHTA, CDR2 FQGNSA. Losses at the gene ends were 4 bases for V and 2 bases for J; bases not matched to a gene: 3. Assay: immunoSEQ multiplex PCR; the TCRdb copy retains only in-frame clones and omits some. The table shows roughly 1,500,000 clones, with 98% occurring only once. The specimen was naive CD4+ T cells sorted from blood. The subset here: CD45RA+ positively selected. This chain connects TRBV7-2 to TRBJ2-7, with 9 bases fitting TRBD2. This TCR was sampled from a man younger than 40 in good health. CDR3 sequence (DNA): TGTGCCAGCAGCTCCACTAGCGGGCCCTACGAGCAGTACTTC. This codes for CASSSTSGPYEQYF.